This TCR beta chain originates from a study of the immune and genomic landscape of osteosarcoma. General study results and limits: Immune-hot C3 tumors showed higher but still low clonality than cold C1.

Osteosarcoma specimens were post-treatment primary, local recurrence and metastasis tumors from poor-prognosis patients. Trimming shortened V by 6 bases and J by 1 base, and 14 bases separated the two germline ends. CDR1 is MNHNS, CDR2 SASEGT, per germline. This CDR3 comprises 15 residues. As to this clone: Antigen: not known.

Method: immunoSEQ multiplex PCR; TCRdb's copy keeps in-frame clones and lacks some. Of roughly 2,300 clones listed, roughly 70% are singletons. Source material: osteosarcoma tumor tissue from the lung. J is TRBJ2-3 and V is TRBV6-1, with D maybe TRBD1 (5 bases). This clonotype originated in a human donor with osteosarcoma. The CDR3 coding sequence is TGTGCCAGCAGCAGTTGGTCACAGGGCACAGATACGCAGTATTTT. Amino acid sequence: CASSSWSQGTDTQYF.